These T cell receptor beta chains were read from a single sample in a study of T cells after somatic rescue of genetic block. Generated by immunoSEQ multiplex PCR, the TCRdb table keeps only in-frame clones and is missing some. The sample shows 65,000 to 70,000 clones, just over 90% of them seen only once. The sample taken for sequencing was peripheral blood mononuclear cells (PBMCs). These receptors were collected from a man in his forties. Each CDR3 is given with its conserved first and last residue. Each record gives: D gene, clone size, V gene, J gene, CDR3 protein, CDR3 DNA. The D gene is left open where the match is weak. Size values are once, few and many counts, or a class for expanded clones, and some rows have none.

>-|-|TRBV27|TRBJ2-1
CASSPTGQYNEQFF
TGTGCCAGCAGTCCCACAGGGCAGTACAATGAGCAGTTCTTC
>TRBD2|-|TRBV4-3|TRBJ2-7
CASSQGPAREVDEQYF
TGCGCCAGCAGCCAAGGCCCAGCGCGGGAGGTTGACGAGCAGTACTTC
>-|-|TRBV28|TRBJ2-1
CASRYRNEQFF
TGTGCCAGCAGGTACCGAAATGAGCAGTTCTTC
>-|-|TRBV10-3|TRBJ1-1
CAISATGEAFF
TGTGCCATCAGTGCGACAGGCGAAGCTTTCTTT
>TRBD1|-|TRBV7-6|TRBJ2-5
CASSESGGGWETQYF
TGTGCCAGCAGCGAATCAGGGGGCGGTTGGGAGACCCAGTACTTC
>TRBD2|-|TRBV15|TRBJ2-7
CATSRGDGASGRSEQYF
TGTGCCACCAGCAGAGGGGATGGGGCTAGCGGGAGATCCGAGCAGTACTTC
>-|-|TRBV7-6|TRBJ2-2
CASSLRSTGELFF
TGTGCCAGCAGCTTAAGAAGTACCGGGGAGCTGTTTTTT
>TRBD2|-|TRBV6-4|TRBJ2-1
CASSDGTSGSDEQFF
TGTGCCAGCAGTGACGGGACTAGCGGGAGTGATGAGCAGTTCTTC
>TRBD2|-|TRBV6-5|TRBJ2-2
CASSPTGGDTGELFF
TGTGCCAGCAGCCCTACGGGGGGAGATACCGGGGAGCTGTTTTTT
>-|few|TRBV12-2|TRBJ1-2
CAAGQGNYYGYTF
TGTGCAGCCGGACAGGGAAATTACTATGGCTACACCTTC
>-|-|TRBV2|TRBJ2-2
CASTGTEGTNTGELFF
TGTGCCAGCACGGGGACCGAGGGTACAAACACCGGGGAGCTGTTTTTT
>TRBD1|-|TRBV28|TRBJ1-1
CASSLAGTGDTEAFF
TGTGCCAGCAGTTTAGCGGGGACAGGCGACACTGAAGCTTTCTTT
>-|-|TRBV19|TRBJ2-2
CASSSTQELFF
TGTGCCAGTAGTAGTACACAGGAGCTGTTTTTT
>-|-|TRBV18|TRBJ1-6
CASSPGGADSPLHF
TGTGCCAGCTCACCAGGAGGGGCGGATTCACCCCTCCACTTT
>-|-|TRBV5-8|TRBJ2-2
CASSAGFLDTGELFF
TGTGCCAGCAGCGCGGGATTTCTGGACACCGGGGAGCTGTTTTTT
>TRBD2|-|TRBV19|TRBJ2-3
CASSIGLARTDTQYF
TGTGCCAGTAGTATTGGACTAGCCCGCACAGATACGCAGTATTTT
>-|-|TRBV5-1|TRBJ2-5
CASSLGDQGRQTQYF
TGCGCCAGCAGCTTGGGGGACCAGGGACGACAGACCCAGTACTTC
>-|-|TRBV9|TRBJ2-2
CASSVVATGELFF
TGTGCCAGCAGCGTAGTCGCTACCGGGGAGCTGTTTTTT
>TRBD2|-|TRBV30|TRBJ2-3
CAWSDTSGGITDTQYF
TGTGCCTGGAGTGATACTAGCGGGGGGATCACAGATACGCAGTATTTT
>TRBD2|-|TRBV18|TRBJ2-1
CASSPGGVSYNEQFF
TGTGCCAGCTCACCAGGGGGGGTCTCCTACAATGAGCAGTTCTTC
>-|-|TRBV11-2|TRBJ1-4
CASSSPGFPEKLFF
TGTGCCAGCAGCTCCCCAGGGTTCCCTGAAAAACTGTTTTTT
>TRBD2|-|TRBV18|TRBJ2-5
CASSPRRGIRQETQYF
TGTGCCAGCTCACCGAGGCGGGGGATAAGACAAGAGACCCAGTACTTC
>-|-|TRBV10-3|TRBJ2-1
CATAQIANEQFF
TGTGCCACCGCTCAGATTGCCAATGAGCAGTTCTTC
>-|-|TRBV29-1|TRBJ1-1
CSAQPLLLENTEAFF
TGCAGCGCACAGCCACTTTTACTTGAGAACACTGAAGCTTTCTTT
>-|-|TRBV21-1|TRBJ1-2
CASSKGHSKANYGYTF
TGTGCCAGCAGCAAAGGACATTCCAAAGCTAACTATGGCTACACCTTC